The subject of this entry is one T cell receptor beta chain. CD8+ and CD4+ T cells from blood underwent TCR beta sequencing, which was carried out in a high-throughput format. CD8+ and CD4+ T cells were negatively isolated; TEMRA cells were FACS-enriched. Random hexamers were used to reverse transcribe the RNA input (roughly 0.5 to 1 ug). Each CDR3 protein gets one entry after TCRdb re-called the immunoSEQ multiplex PCR reads with MiXCR. The repertoire has about 150,000 distinct CDR3 sequences, around 95% of them found once; the top ten carry about 0.15%. The sample belongs to a study of CD8 T cells in Susac syndrome. Trimming cost V 5 bases and J 3 bases, with 10 bases left between them. CDR3 size: 13 residues. Per the germline V gene, CDR1 is SEHNR and CDR2 is FQNEAQ (reference sequence).

The V gene is TRBV7-9, the J gene TRBJ1-1; D is unresolved. The sample taken for sequencing was CD8+ T cells from PBMCs. This receptor was taken from a human donor with multiple sclerosis. This CDR3 is CASSDAADTEAFF. The CDR3 nucleotides are TGTGCCAGCAGCGACGCCGCGGACACTGAAGCTTTCTTT.